The text below deals with one T cell receptor beta chain. Sequencing was performed with immunoSEQ multiplex PCR; in TCRdb, only in-frame clones are kept and a portion is missing. The sample includes around 300,000 clones, around 90% seen only once; the top ten take around 5%. The sample belongs to a study of Ad26.COV2.S vaccination and SARS-CoV-2 variants. Regarding treatment: over 15 received Ad26.COV2.S at low or high dose, single or two shots; about 5 received placebo; per-sample allocation not given. Specimens were obtained on day 63 following the first vaccine or placebo injection. J lost 7 bases, V lost 6 bases, and 5 bases had no gene match. The CDR3 spans 12 residues. CDR1 and CDR2 (germline): SQVTM, ANQGSEA.

This receptor was obtained from a person between 18 and 65 years old who received the Ad26.COV2.S COVID-19 vaccine or a placebo. The sequencing here drew on peripheral blood, taken in a trial of Ad26.COV2.S vaccine versus placebo. The J gene is TRBJ2-1, the V gene TRBV29-1; 8 bases fit TRBD2. CDR3 loop: CSVIGGRNEQFF. As DNA, the CDR3 is TGCAGCGTGATAGGCGGGAGGAATGAGCAGTTCTTC.